This TCR beta chain was recorded in a study of T cells in women clearing cervical HPV infection. Data came from immunoSEQ multiplex PCR; TCRdb stores just in-frame clones and leaves some out. Its listing shows 25,000 to 30,000 clones. Germline V lookup: CDR1 SEHNR, CDR2 FQNEAQ (reference sequence). V was cut by 5 bases and J by 4 bases, with 11 bases left in between. This CDR3 spans 13 amino acids. Remarks on this clone: Read sequence stops 3 residues before the CDR3 end, and the germline J gene provides the missing end.

The rearrangement links TRBV7-9 to TRBJ2-5, with D uncertain. This receptor was taken from a woman between 18 and 70 years old with a cervical HPV16 infection that either progressed to CIN3+ or cleared (not recorded which). The sequencing sample was made of blood buffy coat. Here the CDR3 reads CASSPAGSETQYF. CDR3 bases read: TGTGCCAGCAGCCCCGCCGGGTCAGAGACC.